This T cell receptor (beta chain) originates from a study of T cells in women clearing cervical HPV infection. Broader study findings: Cases and controls were distinguished at AUC about 0.86 by richness and V genes.

In the case of this clone: What it recognizes is unknown. The CDR3 extends 3 residues past the end of the read, so its final part is completed from the germline J gene.

Trimming took 4 bases from V and 6 from J, leaving 9 bases between them. Germline assignment: CDR1 SGHDN and CDR2 FVKESK. The CDR3 length is 12 residues. Method: immunoSEQ multiplex PCR; TCRdb's copy keeps in-frame clones and lacks some. This sample's table reports about 41,000 clones. The sample consisted of blood buffy coat. The rearrangement joins TRBV14 to TRBJ1-1; D unresolved. The source is a woman between 18 and 70 years old with a cervical HPV16 infection that either progressed to CIN3+ or cleared (not recorded which). Partial CDR3 DNA: TGTGCCAGCAGCCCCCGGGTCGCTGAA. Translated, it gives CASSPRVAE. The whole CDR3 reads CASSPRVAEAFF.